This T cell receptor beta chain derives from a study of cytomegalovirus exposure and HLA in healthy donors. Across the whole study: Unique TCR beta sequences numbering 120 million or so came from around 180 million T cells in an earlier analysis.

Per germline, CDR1 MNHEY and CDR2 SMNVEV (reference sequence). V lost 5 bases, J lost 1 base, and 9 bases lay in between. This CDR3 spans 14 amino acids. PCR primers comprised 60 Vbeta and 13 Jbeta primers. Original handling: Later analysis identified roughly 84 million unique TCR beta chains, about 12 million shared. The assay was immunoSEQ multiplex PCR, and TCRdb's table has in-frame clones only and misses some. Clone size and the V and J calls come from that table; the DNA yielded D and trimming. Among roughly 170,000 clones listed, around 68% were seen once. The sequence was collected from a girl aged 5 to 17 in good health and CMV-seronegative. This chain links TRBV27 with TRBJ1-3; D may be TRBD1 (5 bases). Material for sequencing was PBMCs. The CDR3 nucleotides are TGTGCCAGCAGTCCCAGGGCGTCTGGAAACACCATATATTTT. Amino acid sequence: CASSPRASGNTIYF.